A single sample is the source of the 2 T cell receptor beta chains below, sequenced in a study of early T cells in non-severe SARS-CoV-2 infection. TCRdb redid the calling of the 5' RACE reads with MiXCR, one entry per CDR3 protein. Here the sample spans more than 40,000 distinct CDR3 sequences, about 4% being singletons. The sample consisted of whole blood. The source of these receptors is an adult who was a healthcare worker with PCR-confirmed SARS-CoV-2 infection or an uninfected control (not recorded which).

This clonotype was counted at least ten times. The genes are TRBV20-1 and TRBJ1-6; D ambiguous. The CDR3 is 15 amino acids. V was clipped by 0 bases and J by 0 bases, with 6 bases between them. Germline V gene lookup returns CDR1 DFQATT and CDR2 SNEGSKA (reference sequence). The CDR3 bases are TGCAGTGCTAGAGATACGAGCTCCTATAATTCACCCCTCCACTTT. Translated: CSARDTSSYNSPLHF.

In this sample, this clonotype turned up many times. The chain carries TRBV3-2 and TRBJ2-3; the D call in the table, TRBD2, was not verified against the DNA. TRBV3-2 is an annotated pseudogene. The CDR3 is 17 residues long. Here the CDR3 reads CASSQEGSGRVTDTQYF. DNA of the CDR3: TGTGCCAGCAGCCAAGAGGGGAGCGGGAGGGTCACAGATACGCAGTATTTT.